Below, one T cell receptor (beta chain) is given with its context. Profiling relied on immunoSEQ multiplex PCR, and the TCRdb table lists in-frame clones only, not all of them. The sample contains some 250,000 clones, about 80% of which appear only once. With 2 bases clipped from V and 6 bases from J, the junction kept 9 bases outside the gene matches. The CDR3 covers 16 residues. Germline V gene lookup returns CDR1 SGDLS and CDR2 YYNGEE. For recovered donors of Cohort 3, there were two negative PCRs, clearance, or symptom resolution. This record comes from a study of blood T cell repertoires in COVID-19.

Sequencing was done on a sample of PBMCs or T cells enriched from blood (not recorded which). This sequence was found in a man aged 40-50 years who had recovered from COVID-19. This chain joins TRBV9 and TRBJ2-1; 9 bases line up with TRBD1. In DNA form, the CDR3 reads TGTGCCAGCAGCGTCCGGCCGGGACAGGGTGGCAATGAGCAGTTCTTC. Its protein product is CASSVRPGQGGNEQFF.